One sample yielded the 28 T cell receptor beta chains listed below, sequenced in a study of blood T cell repertoires in COVID-19. TCRdb's copy holds only in-frame clones and misses some; the assay was immunoSEQ multiplex PCR. The sample lists more than 200,000 clones, roughly 86% occurring once. The sequencing sample was made of peripheral blood. These receptors came from a woman aged 45 to 65 with COVID-19, enrolled during active disease.

This clone was observed a few times. This chain connects TRBV24-1 to TRBJ2-3; 7 bases are shared with TRBD1. Germline CDR1 KGHDR, CDR2 SFDVKD. Trimming removed 9 bases from V and 9 bases from J; junction bases left unmatched: 17. There are 15 residues in the CDR3. The CDR3 loop is CATHTRTGAVETQYF. CDR3 sequence (DNA): TGTGCCACCCACACCCGGACAGGAGCGGTGGAAACGCAGTATTTT.

The chain carries TRBV6-5 and TRBJ2-1, with 7 bases fitting TRBD1. The J segment lost 7 bases and the V segment lost 4 bases, leaving 4 bases of the junction unmatched. From germline, CDR1 is MNHEY and CDR2 SVGAGI. The CDR3 totals 13 residues. In DNA, the CDR3 is TGTGCCAGCAGTTCAGGGGGACCAAATGAGCAGTTCTTC. Protein sequence: CASSSGGPNEQFF.

V gene TRBV5-1 combines with J gene TRBJ1-1; 8 bases are a match to TRBD1. Germline lookup yields CDR1 SGHRS and CDR2 YFSETQ. The CDR3 length is 16 residues. Trimming cost V 5 bases and J 0 bases; bases outside gene matches: 9. Here the CDR3 reads CASSSGQGWMNTEAFF. Written as DNA, the CDR3 is TGCGCCAGCAGTTCCGGACAGGGATGGATGAACACTGAAGCTTTCTTT.

The chain recombines TRBV6-5 with TRBJ2-1; 13 bases fit TRBD2. Germline lookup yields CDR1 MNHEY and CDR2 SVGAGI. The CDR3 covers 15 residues. The trim removed 2 bases at V and 5 bases at J, leaving 0 bases unmatched. CDR3 protein: CASSYGLAGDNEQFF. The CDR3 bases are TGTGCCAGCAGTTACGGACTAGCGGGGGACAATGAGCAGTTCTTC.

V gene TRBV7-8 combines with J gene TRBJ1-2, with D possibly matching TRBD1 (5 bases). The germline gives CDR1 SGHVS, CDR2 FQNEAQ. CDR3 length equals 13 residues. The V end was cut by 0 bases, the J end by 5 bases, with 7 bases between. The CDR3 DNA sequence: TGTGCCAGCAGCTTAGCGACAGAATATGGCTACACCTTC. Residues: CASSLATEYGYTF.

The CDR3 DNA is TGTGCCAGCAGTGACAGCGGGGGGGCTTCCTACGAGCAGTACTTC. Residues: CASSDSGGASYEQYF. The chain has TRBV28 and TRBJ2-7; 10 bases agree with TRBD2. Germline V lookup: CDR1 MDHEN, CDR2 SYDVKM. The CDR3 covers 15 residues. J gave up 1 base and V 5 bases, and 5 bases lay outside the gene matches.

This chain connects TRBV27 to TRBJ2-5, with D possibly matching TRBD2 (6 bases). V lost 4 bases and J 8 bases, leaving 20 bases between the germline ends. The length of the CDR3 is 15 residues. Per germline, CDR1 MNHEY and CDR2 SMNVEV (reference sequence). As DNA, the CDR3 is TGTGCCAGCAGTTCTTGGACGGGCCGGGGGATAACCCAGTACTTC. Protein sequence: CASSSWTGRGITQYF.

J is TRBJ1-1 and V is TRBV5-1, with D tentatively TRBD1 (5 bases). With 2 bases removed from V and 11 bases from J, the gap between germline ends came to 25 bases. Germline V gene sequence: CDR1 SGHRS, CDR2 YFSETQ. The CDR3 has 16 amino acids. The CDR3 loop reads CASSFNRNGLQRRAFF. The CDR3 DNA follows: TGCGCCAGCAGCTTTAACAGGAACGGGCTCCAAAGGCGGGCTTTCTTT.

This clone occurred a few times. V is TRBV18 and J is TRBJ2-7, with 12 bases matching TRBD1. After removal of 3 bases from V and 1 base from J, the junction contained 7 bases not matched to a gene. The CDR3 is 17 amino acids. CDR1 KGHSH and CDR2 LQKENI come from the germline V gene. CDR3 in amino acids: CASSPMGQGAWSYEQYF. In nucleotides, the CDR3 is TGTGCCAGCTCACCTATGGGACAGGGGGCCTGGTCCTACGAGCAGTACTTC.

J is TRBJ1-5 and V is TRBV7-9, with D perhaps TRBD1 (6 bases). Germline CDR1 and CDR2: SEHNR and FQNEAQ (reference sequence). The CDR3 runs to 13 residues. Trimming took 1 base from V and 6 from J, leaving 7 bases between them. The CDR3 loop reads CASSLGRGQPQHF. The CDR3 nucleotides read TGTGCCAGCAGCTTAGGCAGGGGTCAGCCCCAGCATTTT.

This chain joins TRBV4-1 and TRBJ2-3; possible D gene TRBD2, 6 bases. V was pared by 1 base and J by 5 bases, with 10 bases between. This CDR3 spans 14 amino acids. Germline V gene lookup returns CDR1 MGHRA and CDR2 YSYEKL. CDR3 sequence reads: CASSQVAGIDTQYF. The CDR3 DNA sequence: TGCGCCAGCAGCCAAGTTGCGGGGATAGATACGCAGTATTTT.

This chain links TRBV3-1 (or the pseudogene TRBV3-2) with TRBJ2-5; 7 positions match TRBD1. V was pared by 5 bases and J by 4 bases, with 13 bases of the junction left unmatched. Germline V gene data show CDR1 as LGHDT and CDR2 as YNNKEL (reference sequence). The CDR3 covers 16 residues. In DNA, the CDR3 is TGTGCCAGCAGCTTAAAGTCCCCTACAGGGGCAGAGACCCAGTACTTC. Amino acids: CASSLKSPTGAETQYF.

This clone has just one count. The chain has TRBV13 and TRBJ1-2; D is unclear. V lost 3 bases and J 7 bases, leaving 9 bases between the germline ends. The CDR3 loop spans 12 amino acids. Germline CDR1 is PRHDT and CDR2 is FYEKMQ (reference sequence). The CDR3 protein is CASSLSRLGYTF. In DNA form, the CDR3 reads TGTGCCAGCAGCTTGTCTAGGCTTGGCTACACCTTC.

The chain carries TRBV7-8 and TRBJ2-2, with TRBD1 identical over 9 bases. The CDR3 has 15 residues. CDR1 is SGHVS, CDR2 FQNEAQ, per germline. V dropped 7 bases and J dropped 6; count of bases not matched to a gene: 9. CDR3: CASTLGTGWAGELFF. In nucleotides, the CDR3 is TGTGCCAGCACCCTGGGGACAGGGTGGGCCGGGGAGCTGTTTTTT. Complete variable domain (other parts from reference TRBV7-8 and TRBJ2-2): GAGVSQSPRYKVAKRGQDVALRCDPISGHVSLFWYQQALGQGPEFLTYFQNEAQLDKSGLPSDRFFAERPEGSVSTLKIQRTQQEDSAVYLCASTLGTGWAGELFFGEGSRLTVL.

The V gene is TRBV27, the J gene TRBJ2-7; D ambiguous. Trimming removed 2 bases from V and 0 bases from J, with 8 bases in between. Germline V CDR1 and CDR2: MNHEY, SMNVEV (reference sequence). This CDR3 region has 14 residues. For the CDR3, the DNA is TGTGCCAGCAGTTTAAAACAGCACTCCTACGAGCAGTACGTC. It translates to CASSLKQHSYEQYV.

The chain uses TRBV28 and TRBJ2-6; 7 bases match TRBD1. Per germline, CDR1 MDHEN and CDR2 SYDVKM. This CDR3 has 19 residues. V gave up 8 bases and J gave up 0 bases; unmatched junction bases: 16. The DNA of the CDR3 is TGTGCCAGCGTGGGGATATACAGGGGTTCTTCCTCTGGGGCCAACGTCCTGACTTTC. This encodes CASVGIYRGSSSGANVLTF.

This rearrangement joins TRBV30 to TRBJ1-2; no firm D call. Germline V gene data show CDR1 as GTSNPN and CDR2 as SVGIG (reference sequence). V gave up 5 bases and J gave up 0 bases, with 10 bases separating them. The CDR3 sequence is 13 residues long. CDR3 DNA: TGTGCCTGGTTCCAACAGCCTAACTATGGCTACACCTTC. Translation gives CAWFQQPNYGYTF. The full variable domain, rest sourced from reference TRBV30 and TRBJ1-2, is SQTIHQWPATLVQPVGSPLSLECTVEGTSNPNLYWYRQAAGRGLQLLFYSVGIGQISSEVPQNLSASRPQDRQFILSSKKLLLSDSGFYLCAWFQQPNYGYTFGSGTRLTVV.

V usage is TRBV3-1 (or the pseudogene TRBV3-2) and J usage is TRBJ1-4; D is unresolved. V was shortened by 2 bases and J by 8 bases, with 15 bases between the two germline ends. The CDR3 contains 15 residues. Germline CDR1 reads LGHDT; CDR2 reads YNNKEL (reference sequence). The CDR3 protein is CASSQSGSYGEKLFF. CDR3 DNA sequence: TGTGCCAGCAGCCAATCGGGGTCCTATGGGGAAAAACTGTTTTTT.

The J gene is TRBJ2-1, the V gene TRBV18; TRBD1 agrees at 8 bases. This CDR3 contains 15 residues. CDR1 and CDR2 from the germline V gene are KGHSH and LQKENI. J was trimmed by 4 bases and V by 0 bases; bases with no gene match: 2. For the CDR3, the DNA is TGTGCCAGCTCACCACCAGGACAGGGTTACAATGAGCAGTTCTTC. This codes for CASSPPGQGYNEQFF.

The V call is TRBV3-1 (or the pseudogene TRBV3-2), the J call TRBJ2-3; 8 bases line up with TRBD2. V was pared by 4 bases and J by 2 bases, with 2 bases of the junction left unmatched. The CDR3 length is 14 residues. Germline CDR1 reads LGHDT; CDR2 reads YNNKEL (reference sequence). CDR3 protein: CASSLAGTTDTQYF. CDR3 DNA sequence: TGTGCCAGCAGCCTAGCGGGGACCACAGATACGCAGTATTTT.

The rearrangement uses TRBV4-3 and TRBJ2-1; 8 positions match TRBD2. With 1 base clipped from V and 6 bases from J, the junction kept 5 bases outside the gene matches. The CDR3 contains 15 residues. Germline V gives CDR1 LGHNA, CDR2 YSLEER. The chain's CDR3 is CASSQGTSPTNEQFF. CDR3 nucleotide sequence: TGCGCCAGCAGCCAAGGGACTAGCCCGACCAATGAGCAGTTCTTC.

The rearrangement links TRBV5-1 to TRBJ2-4, with D perhaps TRBD2 (6 bases). Trimming stripped 1 base from V and 0 bases from J, with 11 bases between. CDR1 and CDR2 (germline): SGHRS, YFSETQ. This CDR3 contains 16 residues. For the CDR3, the DNA is TGCGCCAGCAGCTTGCTCGGGGGATTAGCCAAAAACATTCAGTACTTC. It codes for CASSLLGGLAKNIQYF.

This clone was counted between two and nine times. The V and J genes are TRBV5-5 and TRBJ2-3; D not resolved. The CDR3 sequence is 16 residues long. The germline V gene has CDR1 SGHKS and CDR2 YYEKEE (reference sequence). Trimming pared 1 base from V and 0 bases from J, leaving 12 bases between. The CDR3 DNA sequence: TGTGCCAGCAGCTTGTTCAGCCGGGTTAGCACAGATACGCAGTATTTT. This gives the protein CASSLFSRVSTDTQYF.

The chain recombines TRBV14 with TRBJ1-4, with D unclear. This CDR3 is 14 amino acids long. The germline V gene has CDR1 SGHDN and CDR2 FVKESK. V shed 3 bases and J shed 6 bases, with 11 bases lying between them. CDR3 in DNA: TGTGCCAGCAGCCAGATACGAGGTTATGAAAAACTGTTTTTT. It translates to CASSQIRGYEKLFF.

The chain links TRBV28 to TRBJ1-2, with TRBD1 as a possible D gene (6 bases). This CDR3 has 12 amino acids. The V gene lost 5 bases and the J gene lost 6 bases, with 10 bases spanning the gap. CDR1 is MDHEN, CDR2 SYDVKM, per germline. The CDR3: CASSQGGDGYTF. For the CDR3, the DNA is TGTGCCAGCAGTCAAGGGGGGGATGGCTACACCTTC.

This rearrangement joins TRBV13 to TRBJ2-3, with a weak D call TRBD2 (6 bases). Trimming cost V 4 bases and J 2 bases, with 22 bases left between them. This CDR3 is built from 18 residues. The germline CDR1 and CDR2 sequences are PRHDT and FYEKMQ (reference sequence). CDR3 DNA sequence: TGTGCCAGCAGCTCAACGGACCTCCGGGACTCTTACACAGATACGCAGTATTTT. Encoded protein: CASSSTDLRDSYTDTQYF.

The V and J genes are TRBV18 and TRBJ1-1, with D tentatively TRBD1 (6 bases). Germline CDR1 reads KGHSH; CDR2 reads LQKENI. The CDR3 has 15 residues. Trimming shortened V by 6 bases and J by 1 base, and 15 bases separated the two germline ends. The CDR3 reads CASSPGGGRNTEAFF. The CDR3 DNA reads as TGTGCCAGCTCGCCGGGCGGGGGGCGGAACACTGAAGCTTTCTTT.

The rearrangement joins TRBV10-3 to TRBJ1-6; tentative D call: TRBD1 (5 bases). This CDR3 comprises 13 residues. CDR1 and CDR2 (germline): ENHRY, SYGVKD. In DNA, the CDR3 is TGTGCATCCGGTGGGACTGGGGATTCACCCCTCCACTTT. Translated: CASGGTGDSPLHF.